This is a list of T cell receptor beta chains from one sample in a study of blood T cells in healthy people across ages. Each CDR3 protein is one row after TCRdb ran MiXCR on the 5' RACE reads. The sample has about 1,500,000 distinct CDR3 sequences; under 30% are singletons. Sequenced sample: blood. These receptors came from a woman between 25 and 40 years old in good health. Each CDR3 is given with its conserved first and last residue. The order of the fields is clone size, D gene, J gene, V gene, CDR3 protein, CDR3 DNA. D genes are given only for firm matches. Some rows mark clone size as missing; the rest say once, few, many or name a class of expanded clone.

NA | NA | TRBJ2-7 | TRBV5-1 | CASSDGLNTYEQYF | TGCGCCAGCAGCGACGGACTGAATACCTACGAGCAGTACTTC
NA | NA | TRBJ2-7 | TRBV7-2 | CASSLGAFIEQYF | TGTGCCAGCAGCTTGGGGGCCTTTATCGAGCAGTACTTC
NA | NA | TRBJ2-3 | TRBV6-4 | CASSDSQGTDTQYF | TGTGCCAGCAGTGACTCTCAGGGGACAGATACGCAGTATTTT
many | NA | TRBJ2-1 | TRBV4-1 | CASSQGTGGEQFF | TGCGCCAGTAGCCAAGGTACCGGGGGTGAGCAGTTCTTC
many | TRBD1 | TRBJ1-2 | TRBV20-1 | CSAHQGGNYGYTF | TGCAGTGCTCATCAGGGGGGGAACTATGGCTACACCTTC
NA | NA | TRBJ1-6 | TRBV2 | CASSDQGRIGSPLHF | TGTGCCAGCAGTGATCAGGGGAGGATAGGATCACCCCTCCACTTT
few | TRBD2 | TRBJ2-3 | TRBV12-3/TRBV12-4 | CASSLLAGGPVGDTQYF | TGTGCCAGCAGTTTACTAGCGGGAGGTCCAGTAGGGGATACGCAGTATTTT
many | NA | TRBJ1-2 | TRBV6-2/TRBV6-3 | CASSYPSGGYTF | TGTGCCAGCAGTTATCCCAGCGGTGGCTACACCTTC
NA | NA | TRBJ2-1 | TRBV7-2 | CASSLTGQSHNEQFF | TGTGCCAGCAGCCTCACCGGACAGTCCCACAATGAGCAGTTCTTC
few | TRBD1 | TRBJ1-1 | TRBV7-9 | CASSLRRQGLNTEAFF | TGTGCCAGCAGCTTGCGGCGACAGGGGTTGAACACTGAAGCTTTCTTT
few | NA | TRBJ2-7 | TRBV6-1 | CVSSERGKMAYEQYF | TGTGTCAGCAGTGAACGAGGGAAAATGGCCTACGAGCAGTACTTC
NA | TRBD2 | TRBJ2-1 | TRBV7-9 | CASSLVKTSGRSYNEQFF | TGTGCCAGCAGCTTAGTCAAGACTAGCGGGAGATCCTACAATGAGCAGTTCTTC
NA | NA | TRBJ1-4 | TRBV2 | CASSPEGATNEKRFF | TGTGCCAGCAGCCCAGAGGGTGCAACTAATGAAAAACGGTTTTTT
many | TRBD2 | TRBJ2-7 | TRBV27 | CASSLNGGGVYEQYF | TGTGCCAGCAGTTTGAACGGCGGGGGGGTCTACGAGCAGTACTTC
few | TRBD1 | TRBJ2-7 | TRBV6-2/TRBV6-3 | CASSSPRTGDGRYEQYF | TGTGCCAGCAGTTCCCCCCGGACAGGGGATGGTCGCTACGAGCAGTACTTC
many | NA | TRBJ1-2 | TRBV4-2 | CASSQDRQIYGYTF | TGTGCCAGCAGCCAAGACAGACAAATATACGGCTACACCTTC